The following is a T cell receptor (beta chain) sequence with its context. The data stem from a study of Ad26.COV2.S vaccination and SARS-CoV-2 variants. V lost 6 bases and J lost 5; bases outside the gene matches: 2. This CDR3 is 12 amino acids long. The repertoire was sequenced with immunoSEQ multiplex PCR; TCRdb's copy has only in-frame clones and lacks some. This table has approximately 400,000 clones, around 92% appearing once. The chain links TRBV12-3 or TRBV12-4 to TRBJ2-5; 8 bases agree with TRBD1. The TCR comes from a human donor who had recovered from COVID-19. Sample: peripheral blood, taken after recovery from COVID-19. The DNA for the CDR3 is TGTGCCAGCAGACAGGGGGTTGAGACCCAGTACTTC. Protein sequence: CASRQGVETQYF.